The rows below give T cell receptor beta chains drawn from one sample of a study of blood T cell repertoires in COVID-19. TCRdb's table, derived via immunoSEQ multiplex PCR, lists solely in-frame clones and lacks some. Here the sample spans 120,000 to 150,000 clones, over 75% being singletons. The sequenced sample was peripheral blood. The receptors were gathered from a woman aged 60-75 years with COVID-19, enrolled during active disease. Both conserved end residues are part of each CDR3. The order of the fields is CDR3 protein, CDR3 DNA, J gene, clone size, V gene, D gene. The D gene is left open where the match is weak. Clone size is not always given. Where it is, it says once, few, many or a class for expanded clones.

CDR3aa: CASSLTGTVHEQYF
CDR3nt: TGTGCCAGCAGCCTCACCGGGACAGTTCACGAGCAGTACTTC
j_gene: TRBJ2-7
abundance: few
v_gene: TRBV7-3
d_gene: TRBD1

CDR3aa: CASSLGGYYNEQFF
CDR3nt: TGTGCCAGCTCCCTCGGGGGGTACTACAATGAGCAGTTCTTC
j_gene: TRBJ2-1
abundance: .
v_gene: TRBV6-5
d_gene: TRBD2

CDR3aa: CASSPPPESSYEQYF
CDR3nt: TGTGCCAGCTCACCACCGCCCGAGAGCTCCTACGAGCAGTACTTC
j_gene: TRBJ2-7
abundance: once
v_gene: TRBV18
d_gene: .

CDR3aa: CASSIDRTGYGYTF
CDR3nt: TGTGCCAGTAGTATAGATCGTACCGGCTATGGCTACACCTTC
j_gene: TRBJ1-2
abundance: .
v_gene: TRBV19
d_gene: .

CDR3aa: CASSPGERGSYF
CDR3nt: TGTGCCAGCTCACCCGGGGAGCGGGGGAGCTACTTC
j_gene: TRBJ2-5
abundance: .
v_gene: TRBV18
d_gene: TRBD2

CDR3aa: CASSGPLATNEKLFF
CDR3nt: TGTGCCAGCAGCGGCCCCCTTGCAACTAATGAAAAACTGTTTTTT
j_gene: TRBJ1-4
abundance: .
v_gene: TRBV7-9
d_gene: .

CDR3aa: CASSKDPRMSPFGLAGTYEQYF
CDR3nt: TGTGCCAGCAGCAAAGACCCTCGAATGTCCCCGTTCGGACTAGCGGGTACCTACGAGCAGTACTTC
j_gene: TRBJ2-7
abundance: .
v_gene: TRBV21-1
d_gene: .

CDR3aa: CASSSQNQNYNSPLHF
CDR3nt: TGTGCCAGCAGCTCTCAGAATCAGAATTATAATTCACCCCTCCACTTT
j_gene: TRBJ1-6
abundance: .
v_gene: TRBV7-8
d_gene: .

CDR3aa: CASSIDRDSLAYEQYF
CDR3nt: TGTGCCAGTAGTATAGATCGGGACAGCCTCGCCTACGAGCAGTACTTC
j_gene: TRBJ2-7
abundance: .
v_gene: TRBV19
d_gene: TRBD1

CDR3aa: CASSQVASGGLYEQYF
CDR3nt: TGCGCCAGCAGCCAAGTCGCTAGCGGGGGGCTCTACGAGCAGTACTTC
j_gene: TRBJ2-7
abundance: .
v_gene: TRBV4-1
d_gene: TRBD2

CDR3aa: CASSLAGGSAEAFF
CDR3nt: TGTGCCAGCAGCTTAGCAGGAGGGAGCGCTGAAGCTTTCTTT
j_gene: TRBJ1-1
abundance: .
v_gene: TRBV7-2
d_gene: .

CDR3aa: CASDGQLNTEAFF
CDR3nt: TGTGCCAGTGACGGACAGTTGAACACTGAAGCTTTCTTT
j_gene: TRBJ1-1
abundance: .
v_gene: TRBV6-5
d_gene: .

CDR3aa: CASSVAPAETQYF
CDR3nt: TGTGCCAGCAGCGTAGCCCCCGCGGAGACCCAGTACTTC
j_gene: TRBJ2-5
abundance: .
v_gene: TRBV9
d_gene: .

CDR3aa: CASRLRDRGRSYNSPLHF
CDR3nt: TGTGCAAGTCGCCTGAGGGACAGGGGTAGGTCCTATAATTCACCCCTCCACTTT
j_gene: TRBJ1-6
abundance: .
v_gene: TRBV12-2
d_gene: .

CDR3aa: CASSIRGTGYPSNQPQHF
CDR3nt: TGTGCCAGTAGTATAAGGGGGACAGGGTACCCTAGCAATCAGCCCCAGCATTTT
j_gene: TRBJ1-5
abundance: few
v_gene: TRBV19
d_gene: TRBD1

CDR3aa: CASAGTSATGELFF
CDR3nt: TGTGCCAGTGCCGGGACTAGCGCCACCGGGGAGCTGTTTTTT
j_gene: TRBJ2-2
abundance: .
v_gene: TRBV19
d_gene: TRBD2

CDR3aa: CASRWTGDTAQPQHF
CDR3nt: TGTGCCAGCCGTTGGACAGGGGATACAGCTCAGCCCCAGCATTTT
j_gene: TRBJ1-5
abundance: .
v_gene: TRBV27
d_gene: TRBD1

CDR3aa: CASSYSTASKATNEKLFF
CDR3nt: TGCGCCAGCAGCTACTCGACAGCCTCGAAGGCAACTAATGAAAAACTGTTTTTT
j_gene: TRBJ1-4
abundance: .
v_gene: TRBV5-1
d_gene: .

CDR3aa: CASSRTGDSEKLFF
CDR3nt: TGTGCCAGCAGCCGGACAGGAGACAGCGAAAAACTGTTTTTT
j_gene: TRBJ1-4
abundance: .
v_gene: TRBV7-8
d_gene: TRBD1